Each of the 6 T cell receptor beta chains below was sequenced from the same sample in a study. TCRdb called the 5' RACE reads again in MiXCR, with one record for every CDR3 protein. Here the sample spans around 11,000 distinct CDR3 sequences, around 46% being singletons. Specimen: tumor-infiltrating naive CD4+ T cells sorted from the breast tumor. Specified subset: naive CD4+ T cells, CD4+CD45RA+CD25-. These receptors came from a female donor with breast cancer.

By sample share, this clonotype is medium-sized. The chain has TRBV20-1 and TRBJ2-2; D remains ambiguous. V was trimmed by 4 bases and J by 0 bases, leaving 6 bases between them. This CDR3 has 13 amino acids. Germline lookup yields CDR1 DFQATT and CDR2 SNEGSKA (reference sequence). The CDR3 region is CSATTANTGELFF. Written as DNA, the CDR3 is TGCAGTGCTACCACAGCGAACACCGGGGAGCTGTTTTTT.

The chain carries TRBV7-2 and TRBJ1-3; D uncertain. This CDR3 contains 15 residues. Germline V gene lookup returns CDR1 SGHTA and CDR2 FQGNSA. V was pared by 3 bases and J by 6 bases, with 15 bases between. The chain's CDR3 is CASSFYPPGSNTIYF. CDR3 nucleotide sequence: TGTGCCAGCAGCTTTTACCCCCCGGGATCAAACACCATATATTTT.

This clonotype has a handful of counts. The rearrangement uses TRBV11-2 and TRBJ1-2; D not certain. The CDR3 consists of 13 residues. The V gene's germline CDR1 is SGHAT and CDR2 FQNNGV. Trimming cost V 5 bases and J 3 bases, with 10 bases left between them. The CDR3 DNA follows: TGTGCCAGCAGCCTCAACACGGACTATGGCTACACCTTC. Its protein is CASSLNTDYGYTF.

The gene calls are TRBV7-2 and TRBJ2-5; D unresolved. The V and J ends lost 8 bases and 5 bases respectively, with 9 bases between them. CDR1 is SGHTA, CDR2 FQGNSA, per germline. This CDR3 has 11 amino acids. The CDR3 nucleotides are TGTGCCAGCTTAACCGAGGAGACCCAGTACTTC. Encoded protein: CASLTEETQYF.

This clonotype was detected only a few times. V is TRBV12-3 or TRBV12-4 and J is TRBJ1-5; tentative D call: TRBD1 (6 bases). This CDR3 spans 14 amino acids. The V and J ends lost 8 bases and 1 base respectively, with 12 bases between them. The CDR3 nucleotides read TGTGCCAGCCGAACAGGGACCAGCAATCAGCCCCAGCATTTT. Translating gives CASRTGTSNQPQHF.

The V call is TRBV12-3 or TRBV12-4, the J call TRBJ1-3; tentative D call: TRBD1 (6 bases). V was shortened by 8 bases and J by 0 bases, with 20 bases between the two germline ends. CDR3 length equals 17 residues. Here the CDR3 DNA reads TGTGCCAGCGTCGGGGGCGTCCGGGCACTCTCTGGAAACACCATATATTTT. This codes for CASVGGVRALSGNTIYF.